This T cell receptor (beta chain) was sequenced for a study of CD8+ T cells in alopecia areata. For the study at large: Treated individuals took tofacitinib by mouth, 5 to 10 mg twice daily.

Alopecia areata patients provided lesional scalp punch biopsies and peripheral blood. Investigators sorted PBMCs to obtain both CD4+ and CD8+ T cells. Isolated RNA was reverse transcribed into cDNA used as the sequencing template. TCRdb keeps only in-frame clones here, not all; method: immunoSEQ multiplex PCR. This sample has around 140,000 clones, with 45% to 60% found just once. This clone was recorded a few times. After removal of 0 bases from V and 7 bases from J, the junction contained 3 bases not matched to a gene. CDR1 and CDR2 (germline): MGHDK, SYGVNS. CDR3 length: 15 residues. V and J are TRBV25-1 and TRBJ2-5; TRBD2 aligns across 12 bases. This material consisted of CD4+ T cells sorted from blood, taken at week 0. This TCR came from a human donor with alopecia areata. In DNA, the CDR3 is TGTGCCAGCAGTGAATACACGACTAGCGGGAGGACCCAGTACTTC. Translated: CASSEYTTSGRTQYF.